Listed below are T cell receptor beta chains from one sample, sequenced in a study of Tregs in tolerant kidney transplant recipients. Sequenced by immunoSEQ multiplex PCR; TCRdb stores in-frame clones only, minus some. The table shows roughly 64,000 clones, with 95% to 98% occurring only once. Sequenced material: Tregs from blood, taken before the transplant. All receptors come from a human donor who received a combined kidney and bone marrow transplant. Each CDR3 is given with its conserved first and last residue. The D gene is left open where the match is weak. Clone sizes are given selectively: once, few, many, or a class where the clone is expanded.

.,TRBV10-1,TRBD1,TRBJ2-7,TGCGCCAGCAGTGAGGAGGGGGCATCCTACGAGCAGTACTTC,CASSEEGASYEQYF
.,TRBV5-1,.,TRBJ1-2,TGCGCCAGCAGCTTAACAGGAGTGGGTGGCTACACCTTC,CASSLTGVGGYTF
.,TRBV5-1,TRBD1,TRBJ1-1,TGCGCCAGCAGCTTCGGATTGGACAGGAGGGAAGCTTTCTTT,CASSFGLDRREAFF
.,TRBV4-3,.,TRBJ2-1,TGCGCCAGCAGCCTTGGACTGAGGCGGGACTCCTACAATGAGCAGTTCTTC,CASSLGLRRDSYNEQFF
.,TRBV4-3,.,TRBJ1-3,TGCGCCAGCAGCCAAGATCCACCAGAGACAGGCATAGGAAACACCATATATTTT,CASSQDPPETGIGNTIYF
.,TRBV7-8,.,TRBJ1-4,TGTGCCAGCAGCTTAGCGCTCCCGGATGAAAAACTGTTTTTT,CASSLALPDEKLFF
.,TRBV5-6,.,TRBJ1-2,TGTGCCAGCAGCTTGGACACAGTTTATGGCTACACCTTC,CASSLDTVYGYTF
.,TRBV7-8,.,TRBJ1-1,TGTGCCAGCAAAACTACCCGGGCGGGAAGTGGCACTGAAGCTTTCTTT,CASKTTRAGSGTEAFF
once,TRBV11-3,.,TRBJ1-3,TGTGCCAGCAGCCGACTCGGAGGAAACACCATATATTTT,CASSRLGGNTIYF
.,TRBV11-2,.,TRBJ1-2,TGTGCCAGCAGCCACAGGGTGTATGGCTACACCTTC,CASSHRVYGYTF
.,TRBV18,TRBD1,TRBJ1-3,TGTGCCAGCTCACCACAGGGGGCATCTGGAAACACCATATATTTT,CASSPQGASGNTIYF
.,TRBV30,TRBD1,TRBJ2-7,TGTGCCTGGAGTAGAAAACCGGGACAGAGCTCCTACGAGCAGTACTTC,CAWSRKPGQSSYEQYF
.,TRBV4-3,TRBD1,TRBJ1-2,TGCGCCAGCAGCCGGGGACAGGGAGGATATGGCTACACCTTC,CASSRGQGGYGYTF
.,TRBV9,.,TRBJ2-1,TGTGCCAGCAGCGTAGGGCAGTTCCTCTACAATGAGCAGTTCTTC,CASSVGQFLYNEQFF
.,TRBV25-1,TRBD1,TRBJ2-5,TGTGCCAGCAGTGGATCACAGGGGTGGGAGACCCAGTACTTC,CASSGSQGWETQYF
.,TRBV5-3,TRBD1,TRBJ2-2,TGTGCCTGCATCAGACAGGGGCCGCAAGCCGGGGAGCTGTTTTTT,CACIRQGPQAGELFF
.,TRBV21-1,.,TRBJ2-2,TGTGCCAGCAGCATTACAGGTCAGGACACCGGGGAGCTGTTTTTT,CASSITGQDTGELFF
.,TRBV5-6,.,TRBJ1-2,TGTGCCAGCAGCCCAGGGTATGGCTACACCTTC,CASSPGYGYTF
.,TRBV5-1,TRBD2,TRBJ2-1,TGCGCCAGCAGCTTGGAGTCAACTAGCGGGCTCAATGAGCAGTTCTTC,CASSLESTSGLNEQFF
.,TRBV2,.,TRBJ2-3,TGTGCCAGCAGTGCCCTCCGACTAACCACAGATACGCAGTATTTT,CASSALRLTTDTQYF
.,TRBV5-6,.,TRBJ1-2,TGTGCCAGCAGCCCCCTTAGGGGGTGGGGGTCTTCTGGCTACACCTTC,CASSPLRGWGSSGYTF
.,TRBV2,.,TRBJ1-1,TGTGCCAGCAGTGAGGCGGGCTGGAGCACTGAAGCTTTCTTT,CASSEAGWSTEAFF